This TCR beta chain was captured by sequencing in a study of shared clonotypes between healthy human individuals. CD45RO negativity and positive selection for CCR7 defined naive CD8 cells, a population that excluded terminally differentiated effector memory CD45RA+ cells. Splitting of each subset's genomic DNA was done evenly across several immunoSEQ plates. The method was immunoSEQ multiplex PCR; TCRdb's version includes in-frame clones alone and lacks a portion of them. The table has about 870,000 clones, almost 95% seen once. In germline, CDR1 is SNHLY, CDR2 FYNNEI. Trimming took 7 bases from V and 1 from J, leaving 11 bases between them. The CDR3 is 14 amino acids.

The sequence was collected from a man aged 25 to 40 in good health. The sample was naive CD8+ T cells sorted from blood. The chain recombines TRBV2 with TRBJ2-1; perhaps TRBD2 as D (5 bases). For the CDR3, the DNA is TGTGCCAGCACCGAAGCGGATTCCTACAATGAGCAGTTCTTC. Protein sequence: CASTEADSYNEQFF.